This entry is about one T cell receptor beta chain. Additional DNA sequences in this sample encode the identical CDR3. Study members were between about 18 and 100 years old and lived in around 24 US regions. Cohorts were based on clinical histories the participants reported. Donors in Cohort 3 counted as recovered after two negative PCRs, clearance, or symptom resolution. This table comes from immunoSEQ multiplex PCR, and its TCRdb copy is limited to in-frame clones, with some not included. The sample shows about 300,000 clones, 70% to 90% of them seen only once. Germline V lookup: CDR1 KGHSH, CDR2 LQKENI. The CDR3 spans 14 residues. Trimming at V came to 3 bases and at J to 6 bases, leaving 1 base not matched to a gene. The data were obtained in a study of blood T cell repertoires in COVID-19. On the study more broadly: The analysed material was cDNA or gDNA that came from T cells, B-cell-depleted T cells, or PBMCs.

The chain couples TRBV18 to TRBJ1-4; 10 positions match TRBD1. This receptor was obtained from a woman in her 30s who had recovered from COVID-19. Material for sequencing was PBMCs or T cells enriched from blood (not recorded which). The CDR3 is CASSPGQGYEKLFF. Written as DNA, the CDR3 is TGTGCCAGCTCACCGGGACAGGGGTATGAAAAACTGTTTTTT.